A selection of T cell receptor beta chains follows, all from one sample in a study of circulating CD8 cells and anti-PD-1 response in melanoma. TCRdb processed the reads anew with MiXCR; each CDR3 protein has one entry. The table shows roughly 250 distinct CDR3 sequences, with about 10% occurring only once. The input for sequencing was CD8+ T cells from PBMCs, taken at baseline or after one month of anti-PD-1 therapy (not recorded which). The receptors derive from a human donor with melanoma. The conserved cysteine and the conserved F or W are not part of the CDR3 here.

J	V	length	CDR3
TRBJ2-4	TRBV20-1	14	SASPPRDLAKNIQY
TRBJ2-3	TRBV28	13	ASSLDRVGTDTQY
TRBJ2-1	TRBV28	12	ASSLPGVQNEQF
TRBJ2-3	TRBV28	14	ASGSGGGNLTDTQY
TRBJ2-5	TRBV30	12	AWSASGNQETQY
TRBJ1-1	TRBV13	9	ASSQDTEAF
TRBJ2-7	TRBV29-1	10	SVESQGGEQY
TRBJ1-6	TRBV2	13	ASNREKGYNSPLH
TRBJ1-6	TRBV28	10	ASTAPRGPLH
TRBJ2-2	TRBV12-3/TRBV12-4	10	ASSLGTGELF
TRBJ2-1	TRBV19	11	ASSMGLRNEQF
TRBJ2-3	TRBV2	13	ASSPVEGGTDTRY
TRBJ2-3	TRBV20-1	11	PADTWSTDTQY
TRBJ2-3	TRBV13	13	ASSFRSHWADTQY
TRBJ2-1	TRBV19	12	ASSISGGPNEQF
TRBJ1-4	TRBV19	16	ASSMGPGTSISNEKLF
TRBJ1-1	TRBV2	12	ASNHEGWDTEAF
TRBJ2-7	TRBV19	12	ATQRTGGIYEQY
TRBJ2-6	TRBV7-3	14	ASSLRGSAGANVLT
TRBJ2-2	TRBV12-3/TRBV12-4	11	ASSYREAGELF
TRBJ2-7	TRBV10-3	13	AISGAATSSYEQY
TRBJ1-2	TRBV2	9	ASDRVYGYT
TRBJ2-1	TRBV12-3/TRBV12-4	10	ASSFGGNEQF
TRBJ2-3	TRBV20-1	13	SASLLAGSTDTQY
TRBJ1-5	TRBV20-1	16	SASLADRVRRSNQPQH
TRBJ2-5	TRBV7-8	12	ASSLGGGWETQY
TRBJ1-1	TRBV28	10	ASRADLLEAF
TRBJ2-5	TRBV5-5	11	ASSLEGYGTQY
TRBJ2-7	TRBV6-1	9	ATERGDEQY
TRBJ1-1	TRBV19	15	ASSAGQAVSMNTEAF
TRBJ2-7	TRBV20-1	12	SARDSGGNYEQY
TRBJ2-1	TRBV4-2	14	ASSQDGTGYDNEQF
TRBJ1-1	TRBV19	10	ASSIGNTEAF
TRBJ1-6	TRBV7-2	17	ASSLYPRAESSYNSPLH
TRBJ2-7	TRBV20-1	14	SASPWAPEGTYEQY
TRBJ2-7	TRBV28	14	ASSLGQGTLGDEQY
TRBJ1-2	TRBV9	10	ASSVEERTYL
TRBJ2-4	TRBV28	14	ASSLSSGGAKNIQY
TRBJ1-6	TRBV28	14	ASSNERQGGNSPLH
TRBJ1-2	TRBV28	12	ASSFQNSNYGYT
TRBJ1-1	TRBV7-9	12	ASSLDNTNTEAF
TRBJ2-7	TRBV20-1	13	SARDHASLSYEQY
TRBJ2-7	TRBV20-1	12	SARGTGLTYEQY
TRBJ1-2	TRBV27	12	ASSLDRANYGYT
TRBJ2-3	TRBV4-1	13	ASSPFAGSTDTQY
TRBJ1-5	TRBV27	12	ASSSRDFNQPQH
TRBJ2-7	TRBV7-2	12	ASSLLAGGHEQY
TRBJ2-7	TRBV10-3	13	AIQSFGEQRYEQY
TRBJ2-7	TRBV5-4	12	ASSSSTDFAVWY
TRBJ2-7	TRBV19	12	ASRPGQGSYEQY
TRBJ2-5	TRBV5-4	9	ASSLLEIQY
TRBJ2-7	TRBV16	14	ASSQLKAGTGNEQY